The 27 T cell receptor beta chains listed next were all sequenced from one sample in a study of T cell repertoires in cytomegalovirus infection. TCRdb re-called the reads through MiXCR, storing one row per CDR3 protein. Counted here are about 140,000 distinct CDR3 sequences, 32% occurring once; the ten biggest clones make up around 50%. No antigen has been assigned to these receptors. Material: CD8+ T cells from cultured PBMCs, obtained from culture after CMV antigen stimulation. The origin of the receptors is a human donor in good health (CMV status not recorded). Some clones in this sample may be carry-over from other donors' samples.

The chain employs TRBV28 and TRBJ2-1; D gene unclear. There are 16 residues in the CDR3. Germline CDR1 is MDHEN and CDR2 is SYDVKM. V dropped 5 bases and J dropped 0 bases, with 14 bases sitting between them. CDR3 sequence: CASSPLSLFSYNEQFF. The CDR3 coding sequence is TGTGCCAGCAGTCCCCTATCCCTATTCTCCTACAATGAGCAGTTCTTC. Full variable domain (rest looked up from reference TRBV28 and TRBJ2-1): DVKVTQSSRYLVKRTGEKVFLECVQDMDHENMFWYRQDPGLGLRLIYFSYDVKMKEKGDIPEGYSVSREKKERFSLILESASTNQTSMYLCASSPLSLFSYNEQFFGPGTRLTVL.

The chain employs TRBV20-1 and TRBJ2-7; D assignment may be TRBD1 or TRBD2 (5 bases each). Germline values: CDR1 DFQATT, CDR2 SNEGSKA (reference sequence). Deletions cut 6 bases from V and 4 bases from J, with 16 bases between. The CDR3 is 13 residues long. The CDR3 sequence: CSATPRDLYEQYF. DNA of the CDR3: TGCAGTGCCACCCCCCGGGACCTTTACGAGCAGTACTTC.

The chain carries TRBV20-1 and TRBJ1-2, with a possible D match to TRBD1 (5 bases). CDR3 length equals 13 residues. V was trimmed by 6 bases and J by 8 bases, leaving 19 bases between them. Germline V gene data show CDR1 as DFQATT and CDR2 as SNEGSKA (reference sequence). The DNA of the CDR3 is TGCAGTGCACGGGACGGGGGAACTATGGGCTACACCTTC. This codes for CSARDGGTMGYTF.

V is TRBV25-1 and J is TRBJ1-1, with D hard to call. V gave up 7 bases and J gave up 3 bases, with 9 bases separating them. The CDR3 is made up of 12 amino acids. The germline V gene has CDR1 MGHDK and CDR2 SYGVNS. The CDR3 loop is CASISIYTEAFF. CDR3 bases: TGTGCCAGCATCTCCATTTACACTGAAGCTTTCTTT.

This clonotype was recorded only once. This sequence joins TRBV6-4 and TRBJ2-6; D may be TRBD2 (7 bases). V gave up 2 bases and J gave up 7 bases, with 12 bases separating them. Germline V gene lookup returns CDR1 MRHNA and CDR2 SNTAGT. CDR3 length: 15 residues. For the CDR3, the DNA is TGTGCCAGCAGTGACAGGGGGGGCGAAGCCAACGTCCTGACTTTC. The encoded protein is CASSDRGGEANVLTF.

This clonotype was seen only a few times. CDR3 in DNA: TGTGCCAGCAGTGATACAGCAGGGTCGGGCGGGGAGCTGTTTTTT. This encodes CASSDTAGSGGELFF. The gene calls are TRBV25-1 and TRBJ2-2; D possibly corresponds to TRBD1 (5 bases). The V end was cut by 3 bases, the J end by 7 bases, with 15 bases between. This CDR3 spans 15 amino acids. CDR1 is MGHDK and CDR2 is SYGVNS in the germline V gene.

This chain's CDR3 is CASSQEQAPVNSPLHF. CDR3 DNA: TGCGCCAGCAGCCAAGAACAGGCACCGGTTAATTCACCCCTCCACTTT. The chain couples TRBV4-1 to TRBJ1-6, with TRBD1 as a possible D gene (5 bases). This CDR3 comprises 16 residues. Germline values: CDR1 MGHRA, CDR2 YSYEKL. Trimming took 0 bases from V and 6 from J, leaving 12 bases between them.

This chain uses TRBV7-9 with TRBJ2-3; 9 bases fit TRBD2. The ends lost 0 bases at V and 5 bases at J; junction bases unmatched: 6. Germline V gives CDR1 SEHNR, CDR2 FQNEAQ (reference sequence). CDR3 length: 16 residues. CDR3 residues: CASSLAAGGPRDTQYF. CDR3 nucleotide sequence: TGTGCCAGCAGCTTAGCGGCGGGGGGGCCGAGAGATACGCAGTATTTT.

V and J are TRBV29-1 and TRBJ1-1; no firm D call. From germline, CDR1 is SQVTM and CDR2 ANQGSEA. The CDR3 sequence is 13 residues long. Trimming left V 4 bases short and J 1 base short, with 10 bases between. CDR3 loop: CSVAQDWNTEAFF. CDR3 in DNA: TGCAGCGTTGCCCAGGACTGGAACACTGAAGCTTTCTTT.

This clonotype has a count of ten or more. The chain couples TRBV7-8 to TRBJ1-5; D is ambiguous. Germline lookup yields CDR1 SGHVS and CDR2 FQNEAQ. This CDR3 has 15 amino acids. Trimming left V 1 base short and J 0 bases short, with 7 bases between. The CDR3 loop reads CASSLGTASNQPQHF. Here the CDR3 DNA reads TGTGCCAGCAGCTTAGGCACAGCTAGCAATCAGCCCCAGCATTTT.

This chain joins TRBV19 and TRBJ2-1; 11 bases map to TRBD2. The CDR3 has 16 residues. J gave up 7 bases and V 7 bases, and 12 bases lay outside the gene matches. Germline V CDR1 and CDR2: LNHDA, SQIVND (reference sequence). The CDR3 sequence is CASIAVSGGAGNEQFF. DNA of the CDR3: TGTGCCAGTATTGCGGTTAGCGGGGGGGCCGGGAATGAGCAGTTCTTC.

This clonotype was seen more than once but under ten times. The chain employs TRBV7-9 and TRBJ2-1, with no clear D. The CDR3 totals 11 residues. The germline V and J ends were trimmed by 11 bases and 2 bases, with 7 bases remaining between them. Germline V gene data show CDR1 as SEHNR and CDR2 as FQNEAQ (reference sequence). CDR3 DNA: TGTGCCTCCTTAGCCTACAATGAGCAGTTCTTC. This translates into CASLAYNEQFF.

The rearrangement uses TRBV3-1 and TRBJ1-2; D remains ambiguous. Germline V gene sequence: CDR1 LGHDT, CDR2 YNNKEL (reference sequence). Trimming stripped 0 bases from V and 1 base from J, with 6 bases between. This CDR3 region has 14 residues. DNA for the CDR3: TGTGCCAGCAGCCAAGATAGATTTAACTATGGCTACACCTTC. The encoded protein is CASSQDRFNYGYTF.

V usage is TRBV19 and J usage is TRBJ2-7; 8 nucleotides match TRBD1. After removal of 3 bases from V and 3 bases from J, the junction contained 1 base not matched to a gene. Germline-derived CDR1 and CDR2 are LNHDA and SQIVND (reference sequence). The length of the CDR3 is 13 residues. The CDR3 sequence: CASSMDRDYEQYF. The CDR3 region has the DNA TGTGCCAGTAGTATGGACAGGGACTACGAGCAGTACTTC.

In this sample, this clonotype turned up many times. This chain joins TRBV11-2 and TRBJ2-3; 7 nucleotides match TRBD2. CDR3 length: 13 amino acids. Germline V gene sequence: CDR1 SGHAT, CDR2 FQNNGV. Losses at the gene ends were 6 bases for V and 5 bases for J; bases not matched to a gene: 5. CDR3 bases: TGTGCCAGCAGTCGGGACTACGGAGATACGCAGTATTTT. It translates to CASSRDYGDTQYF.

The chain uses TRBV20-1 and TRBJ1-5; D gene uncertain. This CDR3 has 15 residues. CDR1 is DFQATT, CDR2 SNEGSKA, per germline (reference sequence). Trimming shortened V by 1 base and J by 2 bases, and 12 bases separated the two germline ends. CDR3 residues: CSARVEGWGNQPQHF. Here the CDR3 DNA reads TGCAGTGCTAGAGTGGAGGGTTGGGGCAATCAGCCCCAGCATTTT.

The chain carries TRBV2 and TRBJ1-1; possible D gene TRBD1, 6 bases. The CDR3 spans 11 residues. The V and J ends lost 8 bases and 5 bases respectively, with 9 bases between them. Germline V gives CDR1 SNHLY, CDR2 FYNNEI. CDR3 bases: TGTGCCAGCGATACAGGGACTGAAGCTTTCTTT. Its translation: CASDTGTEAFF.

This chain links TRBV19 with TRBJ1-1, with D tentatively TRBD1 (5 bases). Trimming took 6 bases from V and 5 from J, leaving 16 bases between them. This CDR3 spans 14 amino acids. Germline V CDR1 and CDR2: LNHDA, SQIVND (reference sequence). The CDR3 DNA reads TGTGCCAGTAGCCCGGGACCCGTAGGGACTGAAGCTTTCTTT. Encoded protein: CASSPGPVGTEAFF.

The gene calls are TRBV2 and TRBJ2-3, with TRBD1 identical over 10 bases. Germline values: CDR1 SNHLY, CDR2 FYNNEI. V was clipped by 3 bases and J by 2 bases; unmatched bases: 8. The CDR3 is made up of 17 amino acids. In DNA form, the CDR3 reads TGTGCCAGCAGTGAGACGGGACAGGGGCTGAACACAGATACGCAGTATTTT. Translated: CASSETGQGLNTDTQYF.

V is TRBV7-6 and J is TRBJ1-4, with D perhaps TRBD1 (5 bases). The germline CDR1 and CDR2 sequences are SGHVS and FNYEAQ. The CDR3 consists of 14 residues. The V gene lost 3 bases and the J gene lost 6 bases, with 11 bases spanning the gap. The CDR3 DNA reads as TGTGCCAGCAGCTTGGGGGTCCTTGATGAAAAACTGTTTTTT. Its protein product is CASSLGVLDEKLFF. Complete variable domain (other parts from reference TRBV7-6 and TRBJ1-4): GAGVSQSPRYKVTKRGQDVALRCDPISGHVSLYWYRQALGQGPEFLTYFNYEAQQDKSGLPNDRFSAERPEGSISTLTIQRTEQRDSAMYRCASSLGVLDEKLFFGSGTQLSVL.

CDR3 sequence reads: CSARDHLAGGYEQYF. The CDR3 DNA reads as TGCAGTGCTAGAGATCACCTAGCGGGGGGCTACGAGCAGTACTTC. The chain joins TRBV20-1 to TRBJ2-7, with TRBD2 identical over 11 bases. This CDR3 is built from 15 residues. Germline CDR1 and CDR2: DFQATT and SNEGSKA (reference sequence). V lost 0 bases to trimming and J lost 3 bases; unmatched junction nucleotides: 4.

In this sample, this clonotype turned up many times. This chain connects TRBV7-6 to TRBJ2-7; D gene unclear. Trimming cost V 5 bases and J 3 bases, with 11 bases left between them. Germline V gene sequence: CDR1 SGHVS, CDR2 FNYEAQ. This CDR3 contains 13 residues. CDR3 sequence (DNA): TGTGCCAGCAGCCCCGAGGCCGACTACGAGCAGTACTTC. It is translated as CASSPEADYEQYF.

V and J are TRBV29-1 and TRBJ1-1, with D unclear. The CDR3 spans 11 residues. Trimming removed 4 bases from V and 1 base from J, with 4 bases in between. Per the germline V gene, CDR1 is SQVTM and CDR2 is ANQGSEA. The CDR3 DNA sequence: TGCAGCGTTGTCAGGAACACTGAAGCTTTCTTT. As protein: CSVVRNTEAFF.

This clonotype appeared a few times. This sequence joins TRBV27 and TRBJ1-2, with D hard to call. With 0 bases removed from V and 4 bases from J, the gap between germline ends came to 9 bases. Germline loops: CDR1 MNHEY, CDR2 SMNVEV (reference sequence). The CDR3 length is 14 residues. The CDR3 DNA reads TGTGCCAGCAGTTTATCAGGGATGGGCTATGGCTACACCTTC. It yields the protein CASSLSGMGYGYTF.

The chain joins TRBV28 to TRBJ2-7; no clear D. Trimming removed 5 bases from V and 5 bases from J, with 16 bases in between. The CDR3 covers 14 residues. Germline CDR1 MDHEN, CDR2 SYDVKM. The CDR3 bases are TGTGCCAGCAGTCCGTATTCCACGAGAGACGAGCAGTACTTC. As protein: CASSPYSTRDEQYF.

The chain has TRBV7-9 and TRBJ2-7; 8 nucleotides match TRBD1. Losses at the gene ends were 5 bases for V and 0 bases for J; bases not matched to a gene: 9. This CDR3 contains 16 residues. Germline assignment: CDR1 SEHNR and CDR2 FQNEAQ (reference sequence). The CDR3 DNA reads TGTGCCAGCAGCACACACCCTGACAGGGGCTCCTACGAGCAGTACTTC. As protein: CASSTHPDRGSYEQYF.

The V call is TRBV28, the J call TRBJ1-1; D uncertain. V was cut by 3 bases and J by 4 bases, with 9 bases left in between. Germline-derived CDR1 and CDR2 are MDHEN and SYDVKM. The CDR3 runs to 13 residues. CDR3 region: CASSFVIGTEAFF. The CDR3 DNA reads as TGTGCCAGCAGTTTCGTGATCGGCACTGAAGCTTTCTTT.